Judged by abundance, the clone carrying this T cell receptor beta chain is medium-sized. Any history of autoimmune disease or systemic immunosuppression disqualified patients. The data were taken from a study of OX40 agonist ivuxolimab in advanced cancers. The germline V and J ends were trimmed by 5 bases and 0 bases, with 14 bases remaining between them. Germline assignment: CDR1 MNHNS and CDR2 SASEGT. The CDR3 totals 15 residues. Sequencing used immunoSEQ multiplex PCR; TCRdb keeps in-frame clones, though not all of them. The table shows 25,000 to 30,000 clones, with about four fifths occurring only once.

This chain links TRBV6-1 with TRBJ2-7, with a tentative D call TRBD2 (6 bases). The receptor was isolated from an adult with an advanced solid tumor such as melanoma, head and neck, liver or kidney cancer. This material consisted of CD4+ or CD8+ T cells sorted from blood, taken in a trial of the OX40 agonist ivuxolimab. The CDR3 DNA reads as TGTGCCAGCAGTACCCAGACGGGAGCCTCCTACGAGCAGTACTTC. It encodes CASSTQTGASYEQYF.